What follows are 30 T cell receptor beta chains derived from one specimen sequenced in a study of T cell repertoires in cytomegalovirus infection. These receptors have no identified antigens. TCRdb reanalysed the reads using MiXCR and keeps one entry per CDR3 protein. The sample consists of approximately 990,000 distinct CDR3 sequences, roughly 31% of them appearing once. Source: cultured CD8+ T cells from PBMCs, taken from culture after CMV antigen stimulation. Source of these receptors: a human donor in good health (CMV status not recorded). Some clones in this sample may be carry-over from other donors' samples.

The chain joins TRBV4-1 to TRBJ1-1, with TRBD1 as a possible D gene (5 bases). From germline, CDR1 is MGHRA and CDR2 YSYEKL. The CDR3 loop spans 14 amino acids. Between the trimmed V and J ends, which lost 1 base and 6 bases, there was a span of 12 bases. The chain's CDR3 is CASSQGGISSEAFF. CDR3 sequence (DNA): TGCGCCAGCAGCCAAGGGGGGATTTCCTCTGAAGCTTTCTTT.

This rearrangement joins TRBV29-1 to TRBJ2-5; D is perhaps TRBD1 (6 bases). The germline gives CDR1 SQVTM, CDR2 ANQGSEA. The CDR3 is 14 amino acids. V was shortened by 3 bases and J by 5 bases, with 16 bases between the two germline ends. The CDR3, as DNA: TGCAGCGTTGATCAGGACAGTTCCTGGGAGACCCAGTACTTC. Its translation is CSVDQDSSWETQYF.

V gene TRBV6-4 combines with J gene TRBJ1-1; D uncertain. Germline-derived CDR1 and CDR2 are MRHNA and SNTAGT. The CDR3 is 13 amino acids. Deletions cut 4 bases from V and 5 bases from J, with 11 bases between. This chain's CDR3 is CASSVISGTEAFF. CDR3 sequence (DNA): TGTGCCAGCAGTGTCATCAGTGGGACTGAAGCTTTCTTT.

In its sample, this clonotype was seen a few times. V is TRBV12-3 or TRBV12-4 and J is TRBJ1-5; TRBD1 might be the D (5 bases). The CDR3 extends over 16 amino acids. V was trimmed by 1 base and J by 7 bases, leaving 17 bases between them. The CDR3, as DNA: TGTGCCAGCAGTTTAGGCCGGGGTGGTCCAGGGCAGCCCCAGCATTTT. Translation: CASSLGRGGPGQPQHF.

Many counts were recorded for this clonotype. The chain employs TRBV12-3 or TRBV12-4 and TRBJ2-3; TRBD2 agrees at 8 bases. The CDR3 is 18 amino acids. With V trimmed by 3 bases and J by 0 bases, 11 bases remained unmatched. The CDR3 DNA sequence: TGTGCCAGCAGTTTTTATTCCGATCGGGAGGGGAGCACAGATACGCAGTATTTT. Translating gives CASSFYSDREGSTDTQYF.

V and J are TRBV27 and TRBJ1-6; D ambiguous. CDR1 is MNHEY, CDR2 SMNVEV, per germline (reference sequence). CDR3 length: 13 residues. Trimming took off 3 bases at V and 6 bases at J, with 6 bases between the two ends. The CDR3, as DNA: TGTGCCAGCAGTTTTCTTGGTAATTCACCCCTCCACTTT. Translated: CASSFLGNSPLHF.

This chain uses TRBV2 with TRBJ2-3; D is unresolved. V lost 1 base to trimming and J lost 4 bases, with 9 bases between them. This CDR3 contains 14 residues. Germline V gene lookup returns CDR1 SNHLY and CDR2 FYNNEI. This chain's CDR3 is CASSEVVGSDTQYF. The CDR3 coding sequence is TGTGCCAGCAGTGAAGTAGTGGGGTCAGATACGCAGTATTTT.

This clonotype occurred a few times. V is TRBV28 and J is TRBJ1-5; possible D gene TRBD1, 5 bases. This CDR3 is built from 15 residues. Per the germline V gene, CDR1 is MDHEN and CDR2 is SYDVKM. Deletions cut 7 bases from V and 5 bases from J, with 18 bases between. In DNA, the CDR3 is TGTGCCAGCAACTTAGTAGGGGAAGTCGATCAGCCCCAGCATTTT. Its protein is CASNLVGEVDQPQHF.

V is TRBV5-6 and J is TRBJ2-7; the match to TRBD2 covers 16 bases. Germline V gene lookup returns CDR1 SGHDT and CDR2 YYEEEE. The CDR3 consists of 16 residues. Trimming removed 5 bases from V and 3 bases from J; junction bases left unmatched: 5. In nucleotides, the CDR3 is TGTGCCAGCAGACGAGGGACTAGCGGGGGGGGCTACGAGCAGTACTTC. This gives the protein CASRRGTSGGGYEQYF.

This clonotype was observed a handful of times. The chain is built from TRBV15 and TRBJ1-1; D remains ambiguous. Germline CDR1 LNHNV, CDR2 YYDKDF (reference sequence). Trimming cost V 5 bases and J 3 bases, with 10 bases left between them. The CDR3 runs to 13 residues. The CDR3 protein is CATSPPGYTEAFF. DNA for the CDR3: TGTGCCACCAGCCCTCCAGGCTACACTGAAGCTTTCTTT.

The CDR3 spells CASSLNGLWDTEAFF. The DNA for the CDR3 is TGTGCCAGCAGCCTTAACGGTCTCTGGGACACTGAAGCTTTCTTT. The chain couples TRBV4-2 to TRBJ1-1; D remains ambiguous. Deletions cut 4 bases from V and 3 bases from J, with 15 bases between. Germline assignment: CDR1 LGHNA and CDR2 YNFKEQ. This CDR3 comprises 15 residues.

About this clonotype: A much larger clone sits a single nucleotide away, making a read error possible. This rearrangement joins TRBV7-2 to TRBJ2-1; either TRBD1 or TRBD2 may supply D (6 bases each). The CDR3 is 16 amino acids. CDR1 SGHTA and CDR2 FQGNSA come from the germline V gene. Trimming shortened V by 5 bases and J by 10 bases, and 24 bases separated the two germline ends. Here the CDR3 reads CASSLSGIVGAGEQFF. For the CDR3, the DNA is TGTGCCAGCAGCCTCTCCGGGATAGTGGGGGCGGGAGAGCAGTTCTTC.

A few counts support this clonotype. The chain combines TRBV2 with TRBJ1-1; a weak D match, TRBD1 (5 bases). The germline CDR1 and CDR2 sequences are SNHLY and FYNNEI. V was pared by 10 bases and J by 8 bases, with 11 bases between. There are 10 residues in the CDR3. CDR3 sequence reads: CATDRGEAFF. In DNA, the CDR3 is TGTGCCACCGACCGGGGCGAAGCTTTCTTT. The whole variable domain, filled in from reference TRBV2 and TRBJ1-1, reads EPEVTQTPSHQVTQMGQEVILRCVPISNHLYFYWYRQILGQKVEFLVSFYNNEISEKSEIFDDQFSVERPDGSNFTLKIRSTKLEDSAMYFCATDRGEAFFGQGTRLTVV.

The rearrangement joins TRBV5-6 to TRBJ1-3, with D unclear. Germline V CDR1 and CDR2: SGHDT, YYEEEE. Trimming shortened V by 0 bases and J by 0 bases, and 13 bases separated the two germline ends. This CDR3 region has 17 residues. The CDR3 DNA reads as TGTGCCAGCAGCTTGGGGACCCTAACCTTCTCTGGAAACACCATATATTTT. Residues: CASSLGTLTFSGNTIYF.

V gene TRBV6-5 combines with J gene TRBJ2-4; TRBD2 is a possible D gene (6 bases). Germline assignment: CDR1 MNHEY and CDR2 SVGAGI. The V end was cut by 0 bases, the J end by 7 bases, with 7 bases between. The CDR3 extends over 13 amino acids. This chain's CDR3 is CASSYSSGNIQYF. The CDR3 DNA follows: TGTGCCAGCAGTTACTCCAGCGGGAACATTCAGTACTTC.

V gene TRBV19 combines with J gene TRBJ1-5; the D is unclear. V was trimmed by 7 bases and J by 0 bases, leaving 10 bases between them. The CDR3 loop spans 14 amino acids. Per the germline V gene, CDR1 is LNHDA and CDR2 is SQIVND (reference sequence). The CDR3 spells CASTHGYSNQPQHF. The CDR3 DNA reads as TGTGCCAGTACACACGGATATAGCAATCAGCCCCAGCATTTT.

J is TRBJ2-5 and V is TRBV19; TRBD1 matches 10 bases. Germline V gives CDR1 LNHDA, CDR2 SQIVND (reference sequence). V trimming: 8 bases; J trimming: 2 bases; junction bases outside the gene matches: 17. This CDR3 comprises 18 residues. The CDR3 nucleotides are TGTGCCAGTTCCGCGTTAGGTCCGGGACAGGGGTTACAAGAGACCCAGTACTTC. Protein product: CASSALGPGQGLQETQYF. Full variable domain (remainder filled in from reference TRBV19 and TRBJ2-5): DGGITQSPKYLFRKEGQNVTLSCEQNLNHDAMYWYRQDPGQGLRLIYYSQIVNDFQKGDIAEGYSVSREKKESFPLTVTSAQKNPTAFYLCASSALGPGQGLQETQYFGPGTRLLVL.

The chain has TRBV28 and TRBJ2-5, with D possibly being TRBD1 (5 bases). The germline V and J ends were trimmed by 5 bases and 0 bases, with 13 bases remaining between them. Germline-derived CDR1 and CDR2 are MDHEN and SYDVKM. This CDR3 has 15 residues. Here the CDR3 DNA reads TGTGCCAGCAGTCCATGGCTAGGGGACCAAGAGACCCAGTACTTC. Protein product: CASSPWLGDQETQYF.

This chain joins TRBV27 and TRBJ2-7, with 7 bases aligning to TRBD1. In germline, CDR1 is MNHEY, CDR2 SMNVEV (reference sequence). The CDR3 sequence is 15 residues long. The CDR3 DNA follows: TGTCCCCACGCGCCCAATCAGGGGGTTCCCTACGAGCAGTACGTC. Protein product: CPHAPNQGVPYEQYV.

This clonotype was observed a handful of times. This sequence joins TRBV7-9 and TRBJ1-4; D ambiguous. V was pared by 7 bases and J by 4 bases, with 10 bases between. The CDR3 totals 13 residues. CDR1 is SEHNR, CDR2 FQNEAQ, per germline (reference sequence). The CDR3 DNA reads TGTGCCAGCATCCCGAGTCTTAATGAAAAACTGTTTTTT. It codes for CASIPSLNEKLFF.

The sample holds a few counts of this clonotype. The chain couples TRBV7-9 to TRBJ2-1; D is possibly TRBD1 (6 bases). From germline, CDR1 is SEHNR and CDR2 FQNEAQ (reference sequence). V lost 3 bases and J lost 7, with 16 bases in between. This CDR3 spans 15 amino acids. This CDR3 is CASSFGVQGVNEQFF. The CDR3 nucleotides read TGTGCCAGCAGCTTCGGGGTACAGGGCGTGAATGAGCAGTTCTTC. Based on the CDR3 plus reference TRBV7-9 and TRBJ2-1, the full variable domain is DTGVSQNPRHKITKRGQNVTFRCDPISEHNRLYWYRQTLGQGPEFLTYFQNEAQLEKSRLLSDRFSAERPKGSFSTLEIQRTEQGDSAMYLCASSFGVQGVNEQFFGPGTRLTVL.

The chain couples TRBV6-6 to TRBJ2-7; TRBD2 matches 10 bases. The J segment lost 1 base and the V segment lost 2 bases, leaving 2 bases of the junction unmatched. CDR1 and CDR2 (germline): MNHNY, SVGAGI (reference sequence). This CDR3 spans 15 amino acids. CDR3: CASSYGAGGSYEQYV. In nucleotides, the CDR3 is TGTGCCAGCAGTTACGGAGCGGGGGGGTCCTACGAGCAGTACGTC.

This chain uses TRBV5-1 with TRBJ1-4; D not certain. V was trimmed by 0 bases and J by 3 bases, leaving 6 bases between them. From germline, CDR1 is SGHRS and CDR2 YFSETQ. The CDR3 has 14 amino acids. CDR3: CASSLVQPNEKLFF. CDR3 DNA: TGCGCCAGCAGCTTGGTACAGCCTAATGAAAAACTGTTTTTT.

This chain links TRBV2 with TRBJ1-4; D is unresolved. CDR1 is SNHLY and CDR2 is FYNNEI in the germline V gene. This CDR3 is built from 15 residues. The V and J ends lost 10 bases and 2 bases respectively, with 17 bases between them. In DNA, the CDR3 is TGTGCCAACAGCTTTGCCGGGCAGACTAATGAAAAACTGTTTTTT. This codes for CANSFAGQTNEKLFF.

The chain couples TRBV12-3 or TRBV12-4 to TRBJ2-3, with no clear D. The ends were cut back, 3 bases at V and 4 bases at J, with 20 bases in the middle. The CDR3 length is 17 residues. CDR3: CASSFTSVSPGADTQYF. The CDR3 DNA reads TGTGCCAGCAGTTTCACCTCGGTCAGTCCTGGCGCAGATACGCAGTATTTT.

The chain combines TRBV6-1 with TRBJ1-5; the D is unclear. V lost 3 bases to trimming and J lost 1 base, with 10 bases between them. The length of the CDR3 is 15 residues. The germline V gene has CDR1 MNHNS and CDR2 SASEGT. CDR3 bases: TGTGCCAGCAGTGATCTGGGTTTGAGCAATCAGCCCCAGCATTTT. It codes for CASSDLGLSNQPQHF.

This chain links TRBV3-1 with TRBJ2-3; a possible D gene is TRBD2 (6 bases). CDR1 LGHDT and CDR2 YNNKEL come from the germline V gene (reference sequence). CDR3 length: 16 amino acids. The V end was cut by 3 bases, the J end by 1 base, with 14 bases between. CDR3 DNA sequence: TGTGCCAGCAGCCAGAGTTGGCGGGACCGCACAGATACGCAGTATTTT. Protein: CASSQSWRDRTDTQYF.

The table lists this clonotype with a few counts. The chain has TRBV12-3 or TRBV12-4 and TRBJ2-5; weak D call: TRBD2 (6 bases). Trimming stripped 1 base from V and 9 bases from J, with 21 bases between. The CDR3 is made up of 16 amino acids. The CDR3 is CASSLGGGGFLRAQYF. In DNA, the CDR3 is TGTGCCAGCAGTTTAGGGGGAGGTGGATTCCTTAGGGCCCAGTACTTC.

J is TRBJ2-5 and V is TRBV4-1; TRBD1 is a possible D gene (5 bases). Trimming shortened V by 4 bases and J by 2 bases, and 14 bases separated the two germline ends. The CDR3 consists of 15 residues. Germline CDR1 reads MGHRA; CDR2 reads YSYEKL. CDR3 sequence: CASSRVLGQQETQYF. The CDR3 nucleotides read TGCGCCAGCAGCCGAGTATTGGGGCAGCAAGAGACCCAGTACTTC.

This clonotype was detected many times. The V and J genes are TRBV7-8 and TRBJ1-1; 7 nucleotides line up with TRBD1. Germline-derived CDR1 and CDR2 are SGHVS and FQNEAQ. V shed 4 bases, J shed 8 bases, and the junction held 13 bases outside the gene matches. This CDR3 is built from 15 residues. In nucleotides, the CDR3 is TGTGCCAGCAGCTCTAAGGGACAGCCGTTGGTGGAAGCTTTCTTT. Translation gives CASSSKGQPLVEAFF.